Below are 11 T cell receptor beta chains sequenced from a single sample in a study of early T cells in non-severe SARS-CoV-2 infection. From the 5' RACE reads, TCRdb called clonotypes with MiXCR, one entry per CDR3 protein. Among tens of thousands of distinct CDR3 sequences listed, around 15% were seen once. The starting material was whole blood, obtained at baseline. The receptors were gathered from an adult who was a healthcare worker with PCR-confirmed SARS-CoV-2 infection or an uninfected control (not recorded which).

The table lists this clonotype with a few counts. The V gene is TRBV18, the J gene TRBJ1-1; 7 bases align to TRBD1. Germline CDR1 reads KGHSH; CDR2 reads LQKENI. V lost 3 bases and J lost 5; bases outside the gene matches: 9. The length of the CDR3 is 15 residues. CDR3 in amino acids: CASSPTRQGNTEAFF. The CDR3 bases are TGTGCCAGCTCACCGACCCGACAGGGAAATACTGAAGCTTTCTTT.

The V and J genes are TRBV20-1 and TRBJ2-5; D remains ambiguous. Trimming cost V 3 bases and J 1 base, with 12 bases left between them. Germline V gives CDR1 DFQATT, CDR2 SNEGSKA (reference sequence). CDR3 length equals 14 residues. Here the CDR3 reads CSARKPLSQETQYF. CDR3 DNA sequence: TGCAGTGCTAGGAAGCCTTTAAGCCAAGAGACCCAGTACTTC.

This chain uses TRBV15 with TRBJ2-1; D remains ambiguous. V lost 3 bases and J lost 6, with 15 bases in between. CDR1 is LNHNV, CDR2 YYDKDF, per germline (reference sequence). The CDR3 consists of 15 residues. The CDR3 DNA reads as TGTGCCACCAGCAGGGAGCTAGTAGGGATCAATGAGCAGTTCTTC. It is translated as CATSRELVGINEQFF. Complete variable domain (other parts from reference TRBV15 and TRBJ2-1): DAMVIQNPRYQVTQFGKPVTLSCSQTLNHNVMYWYQQKSSQAPKLLFHYYDKDFNNEADTPDNFQSRRPNTSFCFLDIRSPGLGDTAMYLCATSRELVGINEQFFGPGTRLTVL.

This clonotype was counted a few times. The chain is built from TRBV20-1 and TRBJ1-2; no reliable D call. The V gene's germline CDR1 is DFQATT and CDR2 SNEGSKA (reference sequence). Trimming took off 6 bases at V and 4 bases at J, with 12 bases between the two ends. The CDR3 is 12 residues long. This CDR3 is CSASPVIYGYTF. The CDR3 region has the DNA TGCAGTGCCTCGCCAGTAATCTATGGCTACACCTTC.

This clonotype was found a few times. The chain couples TRBV11-2 to TRBJ2-1; TRBD2 matches at 11 bases. Germline assignment: CDR1 SGHAT and CDR2 FQNNGV. V lost 1 base and J lost 6; bases outside the gene matches: 8. CDR3 length: 17 amino acids. The CDR3: CASSLVGSSGRLNEQFF. CDR3 sequence (DNA): TGTGCCAGCAGCTTAGTTGGATCTAGCGGGAGGCTCAATGAGCAGTTCTTC.

This clonotype showed up just a few times. The genes are TRBV19 and TRBJ2-3; 10 positions match TRBD2. The ends lost 5 bases at V and 4 bases at J; junction bases unmatched: 21. This CDR3 is built from 20 residues. Germline V gene lookup returns CDR1 LNHDA and CDR2 SQIVND (reference sequence). CDR3 region: CASSSSVHSSAGGHADTQYF. Written as DNA, the CDR3 is TGTGCCAGTAGTTCTTCGGTCCACAGTTCAGCGGGGGGGCACGCAGATACGCAGTATTTT. Supplemented by reference TRBV19 and TRBJ2-3, the full variable domain reads DGGITQSPKYLFRKEGQNVTLSCEQNLNHDAMYWYRQDPGQGLRLIYYSQIVNDFQKGDIAEGYSVSREKKESFPLTVTSAQKNPTAFYLCASSSSVHSSAGGHADTQYFGPGTRLTVL.

The chain is built from TRBV2 and TRBJ1-1; 8 nucleotides agree with TRBD1. The germline V gene encodes CDR1 SNHLY and CDR2 FYNNEI. V was pared by 5 bases and J by 0 bases, with 5 bases of the junction left unmatched. The CDR3 contains 15 residues. The CDR3 protein is CASSKNRGMNTEAFF. DNA for the CDR3: TGTGCCAGCAGTAAAAACAGGGGGATGAACACTGAAGCTTTCTTT.

This clonotype was counted only a few times. V gene TRBV20-1 combines with J gene TRBJ1-2; the D gene is possibly TRBD1 (6 bases). CDR3 size: 14 residues. V lost 5 bases and J lost 3, with 16 bases in between. Germline V gives CDR1 DFQATT, CDR2 SNEGSKA (reference sequence). CDR3 coding DNA: TGCAGTGCTCAGAGAGCAGGGGAGGACTATGGCTACACCTTC. Translated: CSAQRAGEDYGYTF.

The chain recombines TRBV12-5 with TRBJ2-4, with a tentative D call TRBD2 (5 bases). Germline CDR1 is LGHNT and CDR2 is FRNRAP. The CDR3 totals 14 residues. Trimming removed 5 bases at V and 8 bases at J, with 16 bases between. The CDR3 nucleotides read TGTGCTAGTGGTCGGAACGGGGTGGCGGACATTCAGTACTTC. Protein: CASGRNGVADIQYF.

The chain recombines TRBV1 with TRBJ2-7; TRBD2 reflects the table's D call only, with no check against the DNA. TRBV1 is a listed pseudogene. The CDR3 extends over 16 amino acids. CDR3 DNA: TGCACCAGCAGCCAAGACGGTCGAGACTCCCTATACGAGCAGTACTTC. Translating it yields CTSSQDGRDSLYEQYF.

The V gene is TRBV19, the J gene TRBJ2-2; D may be TRBD1 or TRBD2 (6 bases each). The CDR3 contains 14 residues. Germline assignment: CDR1 LNHDA and CDR2 SQIVND (reference sequence). The germline V and J ends were trimmed by 5 bases and 7 bases, with 14 bases remaining between them. CDR3 amino acids: CASSWTGASGELFF. CDR3 nucleotides: TGTGCCAGTAGTTGGACGGGGGCAAGCGGGGAGCTGTTTTTT.